Listed below are T cell receptor beta chains from one sample, sequenced in a study of blood T cell repertoires in COVID-19. TCRdb's table, derived via immunoSEQ multiplex PCR, lists solely in-frame clones and lacks some. The sample carries 200,000 to 300,000 clones, approximately 91% recorded once. Material: peripheral blood. All receptors derive from a woman between 25 and 40 years old with acute or convalescent COVID-19. The CDR3 runs from the conserved cysteine through the conserved F or W. The order of the fields is clone size, D gene, J gene, V gene, CDR3 DNA, CDR3 protein. The D gene is left open where the match is weak. Part of the rows lack a size; the others show once, few, many or a class for expanded clones.

clone_size: .
d_call: .
j_call: TRBJ2-2
v_call: TRBV6-1
cdr3_nt: TGTGCCAGCAGTGAATCGTCCACCGGGGAGCTGTTTTTT
cdr3_aa: CASSESSTGELFF

clone_size: .
d_call: TRBD1
j_call: TRBJ2-3
v_call: TRBV5-1
cdr3_nt: TGCGCCAGCAGCTTGGATGGACAGGGGGCTGCAGATACGCAGTATTTT
cdr3_aa: CASSLDGQGAADTQYF

clone_size: .
d_call: .
j_call: TRBJ2-1
v_call: TRBV30
cdr3_nt: TGTGCCTGGTCGCGGGGAGGATCCTACAATGAGCAGTTCTTC
cdr3_aa: CAWSRGGSYNEQFF

clone_size: .
d_call: TRBD1
j_call: TRBJ1-2
v_call: TRBV7-8
cdr3_nt: TGTGCCAGCAGCTTAGGGGACAGACCCGCCTACGGCTACACCTTC
cdr3_aa: CASSLGDRPAYGYTF

clone_size: .
d_call: TRBD1
j_call: TRBJ2-1
v_call: TRBV9
cdr3_nt: TGTGCCAGCAGCGTAGCGGGACAGGGGGCTGATGAGCAGTTCTTC
cdr3_aa: CASSVAGQGADEQFF

clone_size: .
d_call: .
j_call: TRBJ1-2
v_call: TRBV9
cdr3_nt: TGTGCCAGCAGCGTCACGGGGGACGTCAACTATGGCTACACCTTC
cdr3_aa: CASSVTGDVNYGYTF

clone_size: .
d_call: .
j_call: TRBJ2-3
v_call: TRBV6-2/TRBV6-3
cdr3_nt: TGTGCCAGCAGTTACTCGATCGGGCAGGGTCACGGTACGCAGTATTTT
cdr3_aa: CASSYSIGQGHGTQYF

clone_size: .
d_call: .
j_call: TRBJ2-1
v_call: TRBV6-4
cdr3_nt: TGTGCCAGCAGTGACTCGGGGGCCGAGGGCAATGAGCAGTTCTTC
cdr3_aa: CASSDSGAEGNEQFF

clone_size: once
d_call: .
j_call: TRBJ1-2
v_call: TRBV5-6
cdr3_nt: TGTGCCAGCAGCTTCAGGGTTCCTAACTATGGCTACACCTTC
cdr3_aa: CASSFRVPNYGYTF

clone_size: once
d_call: .
j_call: TRBJ2-2
v_call: TRBV7-3
cdr3_nt: TGTGCCAGCAGCCAGACTCGACCCGGGGAGCTGTTTTTT
cdr3_aa: CASSQTRPGELFF

clone_size: once
d_call: TRBD1
j_call: TRBJ1-5
v_call: TRBV19
cdr3_nt: TGTGCCAGTAGTTTAAGACAGGGCCCACGCGCTCAGCCCCAGCATTTT
cdr3_aa: CASSLRQGPRAQPQHF

clone_size: .
d_call: .
j_call: TRBJ2-1
v_call: TRBV5-1
cdr3_nt: TGCGCCAGCAGCTTGGCTAGCCGGGCTCCCCATGAGCAGTTCTTC
cdr3_aa: CASSLASRAPHEQFF

clone_size: .
d_call: TRBD2
j_call: TRBJ2-7
v_call: TRBV3-1/TRBV3-2
cdr3_nt: TGTGCCAGCAGCCAAGACCCGGGACTAGACCACTACGAGCAGTACTTC
cdr3_aa: CASSQDPGLDHYEQYF

clone_size: .
d_call: TRBD2
j_call: TRBJ2-1
v_call: TRBV6-5
cdr3_nt: TGTGCCAGCAGTTACCCGGGAGGGAGCTCCTACAATGAGCAGTTCTTC
cdr3_aa: CASSYPGGSSYNEQFF

clone_size: .
d_call: .
j_call: TRBJ2-7
v_call: TRBV11-3
cdr3_nt: TGTGCCAGCAGCACCCCCTCAGGAAGTCCCTACGAGCAGTACTTC
cdr3_aa: CASSTPSGSPYEQYF

clone_size: .
d_call: TRBD2
j_call: TRBJ2-3
v_call: TRBV18
cdr3_nt: TGTGCCAGCTCACCACCTTCTAGCGGGAGGGTAGTAGGAGATACGCAGTATTTT
cdr3_aa: CASSPPSSGRVVGDTQYF

clone_size: .
d_call: .
j_call: TRBJ2-1
v_call: TRBV5-1
cdr3_nt: TGCGCCAGCAGCTTGGCTGAGAACTACAATGAGCAGTTCTTC
cdr3_aa: CASSLAENYNEQFF

clone_size: .
d_call: .
j_call: TRBJ1-5
v_call: TRBV27
cdr3_nt: TGTGCCAGCAGTTTATTGCGGCCTAGCAATCAGCCCCAGCATTTT
cdr3_aa: CASSLLRPSNQPQHF

clone_size: once
d_call: TRBD2
j_call: TRBJ2-3
v_call: TRBV5-4
cdr3_nt: TGTGCCAGCAGCTCCAAGCGGGAGACAGATACGCAGTATTTT
cdr3_aa: CASSSKRETDTQYF

clone_size: .
d_call: .
j_call: TRBJ2-7
v_call: TRBV7-9
cdr3_nt: TGTGCCAGCAGCCCGGGGGGCCGGCGCTACGAGCAGTACTTC
cdr3_aa: CASSPGGRRYEQYF

clone_size: .
d_call: .
j_call: TRBJ1-6
v_call: TRBV4-1
cdr3_nt: TGCGCCAGCAGCCAAGTGCTAGGAGGCGAAAGCTCCTATAATTCACCCCTCCACTTT
cdr3_aa: CASSQVLGGESSYNSPLHF

clone_size: .
d_call: .
j_call: TRBJ1-2
v_call: TRBV19
cdr3_nt: TGTGCCAGTAGTATACGAGGAAATGGCTACACCTTC
cdr3_aa: CASSIRGNGYTF

clone_size: .
d_call: TRBD2
j_call: TRBJ2-5
v_call: TRBV4-3
cdr3_nt: TGCGCCAGCAGCCAAGATCGAATAGCGGGAGTAGAGACCCAGTACTTC
cdr3_aa: CASSQDRIAGVETQYF

clone_size: .
d_call: TRBD2
j_call: TRBJ2-7
v_call: TRBV5-6
cdr3_nt: TGTGCCAGCAGCCGCCCGGGGGAGGGCCTTTACGAGCAGTACTTC
cdr3_aa: CASSRPGEGLYEQYF

clone_size: once
d_call: .
j_call: TRBJ1-1
v_call: TRBV6-5
cdr3_nt: TGTGCCAGCAGTCGAGCGGGACGGACGAACACTGAAGCTTTCTTT
cdr3_aa: CASSRAGRTNTEAFF

clone_size: .
d_call: .
j_call: TRBJ1-1
v_call: TRBV9
cdr3_nt: TGTGCCAGCAGCGACTCCCCCGGACAGAACACTGAAGCTTTCTTT
cdr3_aa: CASSDSPGQNTEAFF

clone_size: .
d_call: TRBD2
j_call: TRBJ2-3
v_call: TRBV5-4
cdr3_nt: TGTGCCAGCAGCTTGACTAGCGGGAGGGCCACAGATACGCAGTATTTT
cdr3_aa: CASSLTSGRATDTQYF

clone_size: .
d_call: .
j_call: TRBJ1-1
v_call: TRBV15
cdr3_nt: TGTGCCACCAGCGCTCGGGCGGAGGTGGGCACTGAAGCTTTCTTT
cdr3_aa: CATSARAEVGTEAFF

clone_size: .
d_call: TRBD1
j_call: TRBJ1-4
v_call: TRBV6-1
cdr3_nt: TGTGCCAGCAGTGAAAATCTTCCGACAGGGTCGAGTGAAAAACTGTTTTTT
cdr3_aa: CASSENLPTGSSEKLFF

clone_size: .
d_call: .
j_call: TRBJ1-1
v_call: TRBV7-6
cdr3_nt: TGTGCCAGCAGCCTGGGGCGGGGACCCATGAACACTGAAGCTTTCTTT
cdr3_aa: CASSLGRGPMNTEAFF

clone_size: .
d_call: .
j_call: TRBJ2-3
v_call: TRBV3-1/TRBV3-2
cdr3_nt: TGTGCCAGCAGCCGCAGCCACAGACCTAGCACAGATACGCAGTATTTT
cdr3_aa: CASSRSHRPSTDTQYF

clone_size: .
d_call: TRBD1
j_call: TRBJ2-1
v_call: TRBV7-9
cdr3_nt: TGTGCCAGCAGCTCCCGGGACAGGGGTACGGATGAGCAGTTCTTC
cdr3_aa: CASSSRDRGTDEQFF

clone_size: .
d_call: .
j_call: TRBJ1-5
v_call: TRBV27
cdr3_nt: TGTGCCAGCAGTTTGGTCGGCAGGCTAAATCAGCCCCAGCATTTT
cdr3_aa: CASSLVGRLNQPQHF

clone_size: .
d_call: .
j_call: TRBJ1-1
v_call: TRBV12-3/TRBV12-4
cdr3_nt: TGTGCCAGCAGTTTCCGGGGGAGGGCTTTCTTT
cdr3_aa: CASSFRGRAFF

clone_size: .
d_call: TRBD1
j_call: TRBJ1-1
v_call: TRBV12-3/TRBV12-4
cdr3_nt: TGTGCCAGCGGGACAGCTGCCAACACTGAAGCTTTCTTT
cdr3_aa: CASGTAANTEAFF

clone_size: .
d_call: .
j_call: TRBJ2-7
v_call: TRBV16
cdr3_nt: TGTGCCAGCAGCCAAAGGGGATACGAGCAGTACTTC
cdr3_aa: CASSQRGYEQYF

clone_size: .
d_call: TRBD1
j_call: TRBJ1-1
v_call: TRBV9
cdr3_nt: TGTGCCAGCAGCGTAGGACAGGGAATCACTGAAGCTTTCTTT
cdr3_aa: CASSVGQGITEAFF

clone_size: .
d_call: .
j_call: TRBJ2-2
v_call: TRBV29-1
cdr3_nt: TGCAGCGCCGGAGGGAGGCTCACCGGGGAGCTGTTTTTT
cdr3_aa: CSAGGRLTGELFF

clone_size: .
d_call: TRBD1
j_call: TRBJ2-5
v_call: TRBV5-1
cdr3_nt: TGCGCCAGCAGACCTACAGGGGGCGAGGAGACCCAGTACTTC
cdr3_aa: CASRPTGGEETQYF

clone_size: .
d_call: .
j_call: TRBJ2-3
v_call: TRBV7-3
cdr3_nt: TGTGCCAGCAGCCTAACAGATACGCAGTATTTT
cdr3_aa: CASSLTDTQYF

clone_size: .
d_call: .
j_call: TRBJ1-6
v_call: TRBV3-1/TRBV3-2
cdr3_nt: TGTGCCAGCAGCTTTTACAGGGATAATTCACCCCTCCACTTT
cdr3_aa: CASSFYRDNSPLHF

clone_size: .
d_call: .
j_call: TRBJ1-3
v_call: TRBV6-2/TRBV6-3
cdr3_nt: TGTGCCAGCAGTTTTGGACAGCATGGAAACACCATATATTTT
cdr3_aa: CASSFGQHGNTIYF

clone_size: .
d_call: .
j_call: TRBJ1-4
v_call: TRBV27
cdr3_nt: TGTGCCAGCAGTTCTGGCCCCCGGGGATCGGTGGAAAAACTGTTTTTT
cdr3_aa: CASSSGPRGSVEKLFF

clone_size: .
d_call: .
j_call: TRBJ2-5
v_call: TRBV11-3
cdr3_nt: TGTGCCAGCAGCAAACCGAACTCTGACAGGACGAACCAAGAGACCCAGTACTTC
cdr3_aa: CASSKPNSDRTNQETQYF

clone_size: .
d_call: .
j_call: TRBJ1-1
v_call: TRBV5-1
cdr3_nt: TGCGCCAGCAGCTTGGTTCAGGTTCAAACTGAAGCTTTCTTT
cdr3_aa: CASSLVQVQTEAFF

clone_size: .
d_call: TRBD2
j_call: TRBJ2-1
v_call: TRBV5-4
cdr3_nt: TGTGCCAGCAGCTTGGGAGGACTAGCATCCTACAATGAGCAGTTCTTC
cdr3_aa: CASSLGGLASYNEQFF

clone_size: .
d_call: .
j_call: TRBJ2-5
v_call: TRBV7-2
cdr3_nt: TGTGCCAGCAGCTTAACCGGGACAAGCCAGACCCAGTACTTC
cdr3_aa: CASSLTGTSQTQYF

clone_size: .
d_call: .
j_call: TRBJ2-7
v_call: TRBV18
cdr3_nt: TGTGCCAGCTCACCGTGGACACGGTTGGTCTACGAGCAGTACTTC
cdr3_aa: CASSPWTRLVYEQYF

clone_size: .
d_call: TRBD1
j_call: TRBJ2-7
v_call: TRBV19
cdr3_nt: TGTGCCAGTAGTATCAGGACAGGGGCGAGCTACGAGCAGTACTTC
cdr3_aa: CASSIRTGASYEQYF

clone_size: once
d_call: TRBD2
j_call: TRBJ2-1
v_call: TRBV24-1
cdr3_nt: TGTGCCACCAGTGATGGGGGACTATCCGAGCAGTTCTTC
cdr3_aa: CATSDGGLSEQFF

clone_size: few
d_call: .
j_call: TRBJ1-3
v_call: TRBV13
cdr3_nt: TGTGCCAGCAGCTTTGAGGATTCTGGAAACACCATATATTTT
cdr3_aa: CASSFEDSGNTIYF

clone_size: .
d_call: TRBD2
j_call: TRBJ2-7
v_call: TRBV6-6
cdr3_nt: TGTGCCAGCAGGGATAGCGGGAGGTCGTACGAGCAGTACTTC
cdr3_aa: CASRDSGRSYEQYF

clone_size: .
d_call: .
j_call: TRBJ1-2
v_call: TRBV4-2
cdr3_nt: TGTGCCAGCAGCCAAGATCGCGGCAGGGGCCATGGCTACACCTTC
cdr3_aa: CASSQDRGRGHGYTF

clone_size: few
d_call: TRBD1
j_call: TRBJ2-7
v_call: TRBV27
cdr3_nt: TGTGCCAGCACCTACGGGACAGGGAGGATGTACGAGCAGTACTTC
cdr3_aa: CASTYGTGRMYEQYF

clone_size: once
d_call: .
j_call: TRBJ2-7
v_call: TRBV7-2
cdr3_nt: TGTGCCAGCAGCTCCGGTGTAGAGCAGTACTTC
cdr3_aa: CASSSGVEQYF

clone_size: .
d_call: TRBD2
j_call: TRBJ2-7
v_call: TRBV3-1/TRBV3-2
cdr3_nt: TGTGCCAGCAGTCGTAGCGGGAAACTCTCCTACGAGCAGTACTTC
cdr3_aa: CASSRSGKLSYEQYF